These T cell receptor beta chains were read from a single sample in a study of blood T cell repertoires in COVID-19. Assay: immunoSEQ multiplex PCR; the TCRdb copy retains only in-frame clones and omits some. The sample includes about 180,000 clones, about 86% seen only once; the top ten take 2.9%. The sequencing sample was made of peripheral blood. The origin of the receptors is a woman aged 30 to 39 with active or convalescent COVID-19. Each CDR3 is given with its conserved first and last residue. Fields, in order: D gene, V gene, J gene, clone size, CDR3 DNA, CDR3 protein. D genes are given only for firm matches. A clone size is listed for some rows: how often the clone was seen (once, few, many), or a class if it is expanded.

-	TRBV7-2	TRBJ1-5	-	TGTGCCAGCAACCCTGGGCCGAGCAATCAGCCCCAGCATTTT	CASNPGPSNQPQHF
-	TRBV28	TRBJ1-1	-	TGTGCCAGCACCCTCAGGGGAGCAGACACTGAAGCTTTCTTT	CASTLRGADTEAFF
TRBD2	TRBV7-7	TRBJ2-3	once	TGTGCTAGCAGCGTCGGGACTACCAGGGGCACAGATACGCAGTATTTT	CASSVGTTRGTDTQYF
-	TRBV7-2	TRBJ2-5	-	TGTGCCAGCAGCTTAGGTTTGCAGCGGCAAGAGACCCAGTACTTC	CASSLGLQRQETQYF
-	TRBV19	TRBJ1-1	few	TGTGCCAGTAGTACAATACAGGACGGAGCTTTCTTT	CASSTIQDGAFF
TRBD2	TRBV5-1	TRBJ2-7	-	TGCGCCAGCAGCCTACTCAGCGGGAGCCCCTACGAGCAGTACTTC	CASSLLSGSPYEQYF
-	TRBV5-1	TRBJ1-1	-	TGCGCCAGCAGCCATCCCGACAGCAACACTGAAGCTTTCTTT	CASSHPDSNTEAFF
-	TRBV18	TRBJ1-4	-	TGTGCCAGCTCACCAACTTACAGCGGCGTCGTCGATGAAAAACTGTTTTTT	CASSPTYSGVVDEKLFF
-	TRBV18	TRBJ2-3	-	TGTGCCAGCTCCCCCGGGACTGCGGGGCGCACAGATACGCAGTATTTT	CASSPGTAGRTDTQYF
TRBD1	TRBV28	TRBJ2-5	-	TGTGCCAGCAGCCCAGGACAGGGTACACAAGAGACCCAGTACTTC	CASSPGQGTQETQYF
TRBD1	TRBV6-1	TRBJ1-4	-	TGTGCCAGCAGTGATTTTCAGGGGGCAACTAATGAAAAACTGTTTTTT	CASSDFQGATNEKLFF
TRBD1	TRBV7-6	TRBJ1-6	-	TGTGCCAGCAGCCCCTGGTCAGGGGGAGGACGGGGTTCACCCCTCCACTTT	CASSPWSGGGRGSPLHF
TRBD2	TRBV5-1	TRBJ2-3	-	TGCGCCAGCAGCTTTGGGACTAAAGATACGCAGTATTTT	CASSFGTKDTQYF
-	TRBV19	TRBJ2-1	few	TGTGCCAGTAGTATGGTGACGGGGGAATACAATGAGCAGTTCTTC	CASSMVTGEYNEQFF
TRBD1	TRBV5-1	TRBJ1-1	-	TGCGCCAGCAGCCGAAGGACAGGGGGCACTGAAGCTTTCTTT	CASSRRTGGTEAFF
TRBD2	TRBV5-1	TRBJ2-7	-	TGCGCCAGCGGTAGCGGGGGCTCCTACGAGCAGTACTTC	CASGSGGSYEQYF
-	TRBV20-1	TRBJ1-1	-	TGCAGTGGGGAGGAGAACACTGAAGCTTTCTTT	CSGEENTEAFF
TRBD2	TRBV6-1	TRBJ2-1	-	TGTGCCAGCAGTGAAACCCCACGACTAGCACATGAGCAGTTCTTC	CASSETPRLAHEQFF
-	TRBV18	TRBJ1-5	-	TGTGCCAGCTCACCTAACGGGGGACAGCCCCAGCATTTT	CASSPNGGQPQHF
TRBD2	TRBV19	TRBJ2-1	-	TGTGCCAGTAACAGCGGGAGGGCCATGCTCTTC	CASNSGRAMLF
-	TRBV30	TRBJ1-2	-	TGTGCCTGGAGGCCACAGGGATTAAACTATGGCTACACCTTC	CAWRPQGLNYGYTF
TRBD1	TRBV3-1/TRBV3-2	TRBJ1-5	-	TGTGCCAGCAGTCGGGACAGGGGCAATCAGCCCCAGCATTTT	CASSRDRGNQPQHF
-	TRBV4-1	TRBJ1-4	few	TGCGCCAGCAGCTCTACAGGGCGACGTGAAAAACTGTTTTTT	CASSSTGRREKLFF
TRBD2	TRBV6-1	TRBJ2-1	-	TGTGCCAGCAGTGAAGCGACGACTAGCGGGGGGTTAAGCTCCTACAATGAGCAGTTCTTC	CASSEATTSGGLSSYNEQFF
-	TRBV7-7	TRBJ1-3	-	TGTGCTAGCAGCTCCAGCTCTGGAAACACCATATATTTT	CASSSSSGNTIYF
-	TRBV2	TRBJ1-1	-	TGTGCCAGCGCTGGACATTCGAACACTGAAGCTTTCTTT	CASAGHSNTEAFF
TRBD1	TRBV9	TRBJ1-3	-	TGTGCCAGCAGCGCACGTGGGGGGACAGGGACTGGAAACACCATATATTTT	CASSARGGTGTGNTIYF
-	TRBV9	TRBJ1-2	-	TGTGCCAGCAGCTCCTGGACTAGCTCCGGCGGCTACACCTTC	CASSSWTSSGGYTF
-	TRBV5-6	TRBJ2-1	few	TGTGCCAGCAGCTTGGTAGCAGGGTACAATGAGCAGTTCTTC	CASSLVAGYNEQFF